This T cell receptor (beta chain) was captured in a study of cytomegalovirus exposure and HLA in healthy donors. On this clone itself: The sample holds other DNA sequences that translate to the same CDR3.

Germline CDR1 reads SGHRS; CDR2 reads YFSETQ. The junction had 3 bases not matched to a gene; V was cut back by 0 bases and J by 3 bases. The CDR3 contains 16 residues. Repertoires were generated with immunoSEQ multiplex PCR, while TCRdb's copy carries only in-frame clones and drops some. The sample lists roughly 190,000 clones; about 84% were seen once. V usage is TRBV5-1 and J usage is TRBJ2-1; TRBD2 matches at 10 bases. What was sequenced was PBMCs. The TCR was taken from a woman under 30 in good health and CMV-seronegative. CDR3 sequence reads: CASSLGLAGVYNEQFF. Written as DNA, the CDR3 is TGCGCCAGCAGCTTGGGTCTAGCGGGAGTCTACAATGAGCAGTTCTTC.